The rows below give T cell receptor beta chains drawn from one sample of a study of OX40 agonist ivuxolimab in advanced cancers. The protocol was immunoSEQ multiplex PCR, while the TCRdb copy is restricted to in-frame clones and leaves out a portion. The table includes tens of thousands of clones, 90% detected once. Material: CD4+ or CD8+ T cells sorted from blood, obtained in a trial of the OX40 agonist ivuxolimab. Receptors were obtained from an adult with an advanced solid tumor such as melanoma, head and neck, liver or kidney cancer. CDR3s include the opening cysteine and the closing phenylalanine or tryptophan. The D gene is left open where the match is weak. Rows may omit the clone size; those that give it use once, few, many or a size class.

v_gene	j_gene	abundance	len	d_gene	CDR3aa	CDR3nt
TRBV7-2	TRBJ1-4	-	16	-	CASSLEGTLHNEKLFF	TGTGCCAGCAGCTTAGAGGGGACCCTACATAATGAAAAACTGTTTTTT
TRBV11-2	TRBJ2-3	-	16	TRBD2	CASSLGVSGATDTQYF	TGTGCCAGCAGCTTAGGGGTTAGCGGGGCCACAGATACGCAGTATTTT
TRBV5-1	TRBJ2-1	once	13	-	CASSLWGTNEQFF	TGCGCCAGCAGCTTGTGGGGAACTAATGAGCAGTTCTTC
TRBV5-1	TRBJ1-1	-	15	TRBD1	CASSPRQGRETEAFF	TGCGCCAGCAGCCCCCGACAGGGACGGGAAACTGAAGCTTTCTTT
TRBV19	TRBJ2-2	-	15	-	CASSIEQGYTGELFF	TGTGCCAGTAGTATAGAGCAGGGGTACACCGGGGAGCTGTTTTTT
TRBV19	TRBJ2-1	-	16	-	CASSPPTGPTYNEQFF	TGTGCCAGTAGCCCCCCCACGGGCCCAACCTACAATGAGCAGTTCTTC
TRBV6-1	TRBJ2-4	-	12	TRBD1	CASSDYRDRGYF	TGTGCCAGCAGTGACTACCGGGACAGGGGGTACTTC
TRBV7-3	TRBJ1-1	few	15	-	CASSLTSYVNTEAFF	TGTGCCAGCAGCTTAACGTCATACGTGAACACTGAAGCTTTCTTT
TRBV10-2	TRBJ2-6	-	17	-	CASSRGMGSSGANVLTF	TGCGCCAGCAGTAGAGGCATGGGCAGCTCTGGGGCCAACGTCCTGACTTTC
TRBV13	TRBJ1-2	-	14	-	CASATTGLDYGYTF	TGTGCCAGCGCAACTACAGGGCTGGACTATGGCTACACCTTC
TRBV5-6	TRBJ1-2	-	13	-	CASSPSRDYGYTF	TGTGCCAGCAGCCCGTCTAGGGACTATGGCTACACCTTC
TRBV4-1	TRBJ2-5	-	16	TRBD2	CASSQGTSGREETQYF	TGCGCCAGCAGCCAAGGGACTAGCGGGAGGGAGGAGACCCAGTACTTC